This is a list of T cell receptor beta chains from one sample in a study of T cell clusters in autoimmune cytopenias. TCRdb reprocessed the multiplex PCR reads and keeps a single row for each CDR3 protein, giving no DNA. Its table lists a few thousand distinct CDR3 sequences. The sample comprised peripheral blood. All receptors derive from a human donor with an autoimmune cytopenia or autoimmune hepatitis (not recorded which). Both conserved end residues are part of each CDR3. Part of the rows lack a size; the others show once, few, many or a class for expanded clones.

clone size: medium-sized; J gene: TRBJ1-3; V gene: TRBV15; CDR3 protein: CATSRGTDLGRTGNTIYF
clone size: medium-sized; J gene: TRBJ2-7; V gene: TRBV18; CDR3 protein: CASSPTGASYEQYF
clone size: .; J gene: TRBJ2-5; V gene: TRBV5-1; CDR3 protein: CASSLGGGQEETQYF
clone size: .; J gene: TRBJ1-3; V gene: TRBV4-3; CDR3 protein: CASSQEQGTGNTIYF
clone size: .; J gene: TRBJ2-1; V gene: TRBV10-3; CDR3 protein: CAISESGTSGEQFF
clone size: medium-sized; J gene: TRBJ2-7; V gene: TRBV30; CDR3 protein: CAWTREDSYEQYF
clone size: medium-sized; J gene: TRBJ2-3; V gene: TRBV18; CDR3 protein: CASSPPSTDTQYF
clone size: .; J gene: TRBJ1-3; V gene: TRBV7-9; CDR3 protein: CASSSGQGNTIYF
clone size: .; J gene: TRBJ1-1; V gene: TRBV11-2; CDR3 protein: CASSLGSATGLEAFF
clone size: medium-sized; J gene: TRBJ2-7; V gene: TRBV6-5; CDR3 protein: CASSEDQEYEQYF
clone size: medium-sized; J gene: TRBJ1-2; V gene: TRBV12-3/TRBV12-4; CDR3 protein: CASSFGLRQNYGYTF
clone size: medium-sized; J gene: TRBJ1-6; V gene: TRBV12-3/TRBV12-4; CDR3 protein: CASTRDNSPLHF
clone size: medium-sized; J gene: TRBJ2-1; V gene: TRBV6-2/TRBV6-3; CDR3 protein: CASITSGTGGLNERFF
clone size: .; J gene: TRBJ2-1; V gene: TRBV19; CDR3 protein: CASSMRAPGLAGENNEQFF
clone size: medium-sized; J gene: TRBJ1-2; V gene: TRBV10-3; CDR3 protein: CAISAQLVYYGYTF
clone size: medium-sized; J gene: TRBJ2-7; V gene: TRBV19; CDR3 protein: CASSPDGVSYEQYF
clone size: medium-sized; J gene: TRBJ1-2; V gene: TRBV6-5; CDR3 protein: CASSYQDRLYGYTF
clone size: .; J gene: TRBJ2-7; V gene: TRBV14; CDR3 protein: CASSQYLGSGYEQYF
clone size: medium-sized; J gene: TRBJ2-2; V gene: TRBV19; CDR3 protein: CATSVRAFANTGELFF
clone size: medium-sized; J gene: TRBJ2-7; V gene: TRBV29-1; CDR3 protein: CSVRGTGSYEQYF
clone size: medium-sized; J gene: TRBJ2-1; V gene: TRBV7-9; CDR3 protein: CASSQNLAAEFF
clone size: medium-sized; J gene: TRBJ2-1; V gene: TRBV6-2/TRBV6-3; CDR3 protein: CASSSNGDNEQFF
clone size: .; J gene: TRBJ1-4; V gene: TRBV24-1; CDR3 protein: CATSDPQGAGEKLFF
clone size: medium-sized; J gene: TRBJ1-2; V gene: TRBV6-5; CDR3 protein: CASSYGGEDYGYTF
clone size: .; J gene: TRBJ1-1; V gene: TRBV27; CDR3 protein: CAAAEGALYTEAFF
clone size: medium-sized; J gene: TRBJ2-7; V gene: TRBV13; CDR3 protein: CASSSLGARGYEQYF
clone size: medium-sized; J gene: TRBJ2-3; V gene: TRBV6-1; CDR3 protein: CASSPMAGSSTDTQYF
clone size: .; J gene: TRBJ1-1; V gene: TRBV10-3; CDR3 protein: CAIRLDGNTEAFF
clone size: medium-sized; J gene: TRBJ2-5; V gene: TRBV15; CDR3 protein: CATSRPRGRGDQETQYF
clone size: medium-sized; J gene: TRBJ2-1; V gene: TRBV19; CDR3 protein: CASMRGGTYNEQFF
clone size: .; J gene: TRBJ2-6; V gene: TRBV24-1; CDR3 protein: CATSDATRSGANVLTF
clone size: .; J gene: TRBJ2-3; V gene: TRBV20-1; CDR3 protein: CSAQQGAVETDTQYF
clone size: .; J gene: TRBJ1-2; V gene: TRBV14; CDR3 protein: CASSQGNRQPNYGYTF
clone size: medium-sized; J gene: TRBJ2-7; V gene: TRBV29-1; CDR3 protein: CSVEEGGTGMSEQYF
clone size: medium-sized; J gene: TRBJ2-7; V gene: TRBV6-5; CDR3 protein: CASRTGTGSHEQYF
clone size: .; J gene: TRBJ2-7; V gene: TRBV20-1; CDR3 protein: CSAGKTGDEQYF
clone size: .; J gene: TRBJ1-1; V gene: TRBV5-6; CDR3 protein: CASSFAPGQGGNTEAFF